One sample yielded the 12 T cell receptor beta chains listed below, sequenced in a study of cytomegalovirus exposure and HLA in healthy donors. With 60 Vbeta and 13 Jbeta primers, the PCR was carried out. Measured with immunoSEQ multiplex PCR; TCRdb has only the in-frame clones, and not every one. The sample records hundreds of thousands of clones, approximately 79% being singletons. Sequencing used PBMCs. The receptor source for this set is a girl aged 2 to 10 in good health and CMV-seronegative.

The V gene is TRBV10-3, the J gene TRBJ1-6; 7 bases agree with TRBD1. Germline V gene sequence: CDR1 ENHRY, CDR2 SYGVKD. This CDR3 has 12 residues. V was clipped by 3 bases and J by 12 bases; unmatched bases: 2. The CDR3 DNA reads TGTGCCATCAGTGAACAGGGGTTACCCCTCCACTTT. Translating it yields CAISEQGLPLHF.

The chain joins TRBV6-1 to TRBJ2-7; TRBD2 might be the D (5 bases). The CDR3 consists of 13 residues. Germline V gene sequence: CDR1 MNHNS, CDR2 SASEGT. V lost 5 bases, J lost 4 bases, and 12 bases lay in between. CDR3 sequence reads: CASSLRELYEQYF. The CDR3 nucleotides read TGTGCCAGCAGTCTCCGGGAACTATACGAGCAGTACTTC.

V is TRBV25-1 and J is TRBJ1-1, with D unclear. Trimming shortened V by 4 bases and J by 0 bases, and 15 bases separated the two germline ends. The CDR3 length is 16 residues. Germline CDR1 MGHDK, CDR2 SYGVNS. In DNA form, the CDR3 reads TGTGCCAGCAGTGCCCCCCGGGGTGGGGTGAACACTGAAGCTTTCTTT. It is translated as CASSAPRGGVNTEAFF. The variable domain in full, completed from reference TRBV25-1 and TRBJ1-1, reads EADIYQTPRYLVIGTGKKITLECSQTMGHDKMYWYQQDPGMELHLIHYSYGVNSTEKGDLSSESTVSRIRTEHFPLTLESARPSHTSQYLCASSAPRGGVNTEAFFGQGTRLTVV.

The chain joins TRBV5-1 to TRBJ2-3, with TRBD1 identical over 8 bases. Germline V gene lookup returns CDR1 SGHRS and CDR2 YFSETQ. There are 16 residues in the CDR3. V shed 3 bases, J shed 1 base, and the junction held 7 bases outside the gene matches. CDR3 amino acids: CASSSQTGARTDTQYF. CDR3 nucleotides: TGCGCCAGCAGCTCCCAGACAGGGGCTCGCACAGATACGCAGTATTTT.

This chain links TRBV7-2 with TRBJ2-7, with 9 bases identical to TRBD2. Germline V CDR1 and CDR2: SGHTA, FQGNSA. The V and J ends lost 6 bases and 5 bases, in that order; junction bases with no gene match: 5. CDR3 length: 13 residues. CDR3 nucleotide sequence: TGTGCCAGCAGGTCCAGCGGGAGGCACGAGCAGTACTTC. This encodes CASRSSGRHEQYF.

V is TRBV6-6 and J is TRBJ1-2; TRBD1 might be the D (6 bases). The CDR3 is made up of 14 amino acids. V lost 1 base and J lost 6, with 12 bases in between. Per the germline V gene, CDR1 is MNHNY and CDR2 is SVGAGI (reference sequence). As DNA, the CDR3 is TGTGCCAGCAGTTACTACATAACAGGGAATGGCTACACCTTC. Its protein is CASSYYITGNGYTF.

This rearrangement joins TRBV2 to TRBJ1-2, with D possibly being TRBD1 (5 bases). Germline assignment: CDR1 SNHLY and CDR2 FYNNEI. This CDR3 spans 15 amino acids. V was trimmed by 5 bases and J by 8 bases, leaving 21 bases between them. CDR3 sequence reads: CASSNLPGGAGGYTF. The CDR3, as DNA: TGTGCCAGCAGTAACCTCCCGGGTGGGGCGGGAGGCTACACCTTC.

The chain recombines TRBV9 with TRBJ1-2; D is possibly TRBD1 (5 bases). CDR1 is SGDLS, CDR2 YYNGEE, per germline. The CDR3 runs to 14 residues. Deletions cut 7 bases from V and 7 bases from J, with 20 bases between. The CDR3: CASRQWGEGLGYTF. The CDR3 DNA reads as TGTGCCAGCCGCCAGTGGGGGGAAGGTCTTGGCTACACCTTC.

In DNA, the CDR3 is TGTGCCAGCAGCTCCGGGACTAGCTTAGGGGATACGCAGTATTTT. The encoded protein is CASSSGTSLGDTQYF. The rearrangement links TRBV27 to TRBJ2-3; 9 bases are shared with TRBD2. This CDR3 contains 15 residues. From germline, CDR1 is MNHEY and CDR2 SMNVEV (reference sequence). The ends lost 6 bases at V and 6 bases at J; junction bases unmatched: 10.

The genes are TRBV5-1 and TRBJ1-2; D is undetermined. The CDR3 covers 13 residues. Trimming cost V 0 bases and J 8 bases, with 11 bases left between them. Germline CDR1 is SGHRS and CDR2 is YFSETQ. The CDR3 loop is CASSLVREGGYTF. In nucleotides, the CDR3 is TGCGCCAGCAGCTTGGTAAGGGAGGGAGGCTACACCTTC.

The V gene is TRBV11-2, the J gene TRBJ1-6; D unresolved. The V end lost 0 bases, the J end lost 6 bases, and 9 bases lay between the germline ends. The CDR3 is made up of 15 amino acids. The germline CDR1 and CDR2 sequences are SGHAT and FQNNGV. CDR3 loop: CASSLDSGVNSPLHF. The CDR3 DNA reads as TGTGCCAGCAGCTTAGATTCCGGAGTTAATTCACCCCTCCACTTT.

CDR3 sequence (DNA): TGTGCCAGCCACCTGGAAGCGAAGAATTCACCCCTCCACTTT. Translating it yields CASHLEAKNSPLHF. The chain links TRBV11-2 to TRBJ1-6; D unresolved. The CDR3 has 14 residues. Looked up from germline, CDR1 is SGHAT and CDR2 is FQNNGV. V lost 8 bases to trimming and J lost 7 bases, with 15 bases between them. The complete variable domain, with remaining parts taken from reference TRBV11-2 and TRBJ1-6, reads EAGVAQSPRYKIIEKRQSVAFWCNPISGHATLYWYQQILGQGPKLLIQFQNNGVVDDSQLPKDRFSAERLKGVDSTLKIQPAKLEDSAVYLCASHLEAKNSPLHFGNGTRLTVT.